This T cell receptor (beta chain) was observed in a study of control samples from healthy donors and cancer patients. TCRdb's table, derived via immunoSEQ multiplex PCR, lists solely in-frame clones and lacks some. This table has 65,000 to 80,000 clones, about 90% appearing once. V dropped 0 bases and J dropped 1 base, with 9 bases sitting between them. This CDR3 is built from 15 residues. Germline CDR1 and CDR2: ENHRY and SYGVKD. This sequence was found in a woman aged 60 to 75 with head and neck cancer. Sequenced material: PBMCs. The chain combines TRBV10-3 with TRBJ1-1; D gene unclear. Here the CDR3 reads CAISESPGSNTEAFF. The CDR3 nucleotides read TGTGCCATCAGTGAGTCCCCGGGGTCGAACACTGAAGCTTTCTTT.